This T cell receptor (beta chain) was identified during a study of blood T cell repertoires in COVID-19. Study-wide background: The samples span acute and convalescent COVID-19 from the United States, Italy and Spain. In each case, the material was cDNA or gDNA derived from T cells, B-cell-depleted T cells, or PBMCs.

Germline V gives CDR1 LNHDA, CDR2 SQIVND (reference sequence). The ends lost 6 bases at V and 0 bases at J; junction bases unmatched: 3. The CDR3 extends over 14 amino acids. The table lists this clone with a count of one. In the original workflow: Reference gene primers were amplified, and this amplification served to estimate nucleated cell counts. Assay: immunoSEQ multiplex PCR; the TCRdb copy retains only in-frame clones and omits some. V, J and clone size were drawn from that table, and D and trimming were deduced from the DNA. The data hold 280,000 or so clones, with about 91% observed a single time.

Sequenced material: peripheral blood. The chain has TRBV19 and TRBJ1-2, with 8 bases matching TRBD1. This clonotype was sampled from a woman in her twenties or thirties who had recovered from COVID-19. The CDR3 loop is CASRDRVANYGYTF. The CDR3 nucleotides read TGTGCCAGTAGGGACAGGGTTGCTAACTATGGCTACACCTTC.